These 25 T cell receptor beta chains originate from one sample sequenced in a study of T-cell memory formation after mild COVID-19. TCRdb reanalysed the 5' RACE reads using MiXCR and keeps one entry per CDR3 protein. The sample includes about 180,000 distinct CDR3 sequences, roughly 20% of them seen just once. The sequenced sample was PBMCs or a T cell subset sorted from them (not recorded which). The receptors were gathered from a young man who had mild COVID-19 (a few samples of this study predate the infection). Cell type and time point are not known.

This clonotype was seen only a few times. The rearrangement links TRBV20-1 to TRBJ1-6, with D perhaps TRBD1 (5 bases). The germline V and J ends were trimmed by 5 bases and 7 bases, with 18 bases remaining between them. The CDR3 totals 15 residues. Germline V CDR1 and CDR2: DFQATT, SNEGSKA (reference sequence). The CDR3 nucleotides read TGCAGTGCTCTCGTAGGAGGGGCGATGAATTCACCCCTCCACTTT. It codes for CSALVGGAMNSPLHF.

In this sample, this clonotype turned up a few times. The chain uses TRBV29-1 and TRBJ1-4, with D possibly matching TRBD1 (6 bases). V shed 4 bases and J shed 8 bases, with 17 bases lying between them. This CDR3 contains 14 residues. Germline V lookup: CDR1 SQVTM, CDR2 ANQGSEA. In nucleotides, the CDR3 is TGCAGCGTTGTGCCCCGGGGGCTGGAAGAAAAACTGTTTTTT. Protein sequence: CSVVPRGLEEKLFF.

This clonotype was observed a handful of times. This chain uses TRBV7-2 with TRBJ2-1; 12 bases fit TRBD2. Germline CDR1 is SGHTA and CDR2 is FQGNSA. After removal of 3 bases from V and 8 bases from J, the junction contained 5 bases not matched to a gene. This CDR3 spans 15 amino acids. The CDR3 DNA is TGTGCCAGCAGCTTTACTAGCGGGGGGCGGTATGAGCAGTTCTTC. Its protein is CASSFTSGGRYEQFF.

This clonotype came up a few times. The J gene is TRBJ2-2, the V gene TRBV5-5, with 9 positions matching TRBD2. This CDR3 is 15 amino acids long. Germline V lookup: CDR1 SGHKS, CDR2 YYEKEE (reference sequence). V lost 4 bases and J lost 4; bases outside the gene matches: 5. DNA of the CDR3: TGTGCCAGCAGCCGGGGACTAGCCTTCACCGGGGAGCTGTTTTTT. It specifies CASSRGLAFTGELFF.

This chain uses TRBV29-1 with TRBJ1-1; 7 bases are shared with TRBD1. V lost 3 bases and J lost 0; bases outside the gene matches: 4. The CDR3 is 14 amino acids. Germline CDR1 SQVTM, CDR2 ANQGSEA. This CDR3 is CSVDRTGMNTEAFF. CDR3 sequence (DNA): TGCAGCGTTGACCGGACAGGCATGAACACTGAAGCTTTCTTT.

This chain links TRBV12-3 or TRBV12-4 with TRBJ2-1; 8 nucleotides line up with TRBD2. This CDR3 is 14 amino acids long. The J segment lost 9 bases and the V segment lost 8 bases, leaving 12 bases of the junction unmatched. The CDR3 sequence: CASYYAGGHSEQFF. The CDR3 coding sequence is TGTGCCAGCTATTATGCGGGGGGCCACAGTGAGCAGTTCTTC.

This chain connects TRBV30 to TRBJ2-2, with 10 positions matching TRBD2. CDR3 length equals 13 residues. The ends lost 5 bases at V and 7 bases at J; junction bases unmatched: 4. Germline V gives CDR1 GTSNPN, CDR2 SVGIG (reference sequence). CDR3 region: CAWGTSGVGELFF. The CDR3 coding sequence is TGTGCCTGGGGCACTAGCGGGGTCGGGGAGCTGTTTTTT.

The V gene is TRBV29-1, the J gene TRBJ2-7; 7 positions match TRBD1. The junction had 8 bases not matched to a gene; V was cut back by 7 bases and J by 5 bases. The CDR3 totals 12 residues. Germline V gives CDR1 SQVTM, CDR2 ANQGSEA. The chain's CDR3 is CSARTGGHEQYV. CDR3 in DNA: TGCAGCGCAAGGACAGGTGGCCACGAGCAGTACGTC.

This clonotype was seen at least ten times. The chain uses TRBV18 and TRBJ1-1; maybe TRBD1 (6 bases). V was trimmed by 1 base and J by 2 bases, leaving 14 bases between them. CDR3 length: 16 amino acids. CDR1 and CDR2 from the germline V gene are KGHSH and LQKENI. This CDR3 reads CASSPQTGLGNTEAFF. The CDR3 coding sequence is TGTGCCAGCTCACCACAAACAGGGCTGGGTAACACTGAAGCTTTCTTT.

This clonotype was observed a few times. This chain joins TRBV5-6 and TRBJ2-2, with D perhaps given as TRBD1 or TRBD2 (6 bases each). The CDR3 spans 16 residues. CDR1 and CDR2 from the germline V gene are SGHDT and YYEEEE. V was clipped by 2 bases and J by 7 bases, with 18 bases between them. The CDR3 spells CASSFGLRGADGELFF. The DNA of the CDR3 is TGTGCCAGCAGCTTCGGCCTAAGGGGGGCCGACGGGGAGCTGTTTTTT.

This clonotype occurred a few times. The rearrangement uses TRBV20-1 and TRBJ2-2, with TRBD1 matching over 7 bases. The CDR3 extends over 14 amino acids. Germline V gene lookup returns CDR1 DFQATT and CDR2 SNEGSKA (reference sequence). Losses at the gene ends were 6 bases for V and 0 bases for J; bases not matched to a gene: 4. In DNA form, the CDR3 reads TGCAGTGCAGAGGACAGGACGAACACCGGGGAGCTGTTTTTT. Amino acids: CSAEDRTNTGELFF.

In this sample, this clonotype turned up a few times. The rearrangement joins TRBV28 to TRBJ2-7; D perhaps matches TRBD1 (6 bases). The CDR3 extends over 14 amino acids. V gave up 6 bases and J gave up 2 bases, with 14 bases separating them. CDR1 is MDHEN, CDR2 SYDVKM, per germline. The CDR3 loop is CASRRTGQPYEQYV. The CDR3 nucleotides are TGTGCCAGCAGACGCACCGGACAGCCCTACGAGCAGTACGTC.

This clonotype turned up a few times. The chain recombines TRBV7-2 with TRBJ2-7; D gene uncertain. CDR3 size: 15 residues. CDR1 and CDR2 from the germline V gene are SGHTA and FQGNSA. V was pared by 4 bases and J by 2 bases, with 15 bases between. CDR3 in DNA: TGTGCCAGCAGCTCCCAGGCCATCGGGCCCTACGAGCAGTACTTC. Translation gives CASSSQAIGPYEQYF.

Written as DNA, the CDR3 is TGCGCCAGCAGCTCCCAGGGGAATGAGGGCACTGAAGCTTTCTTT. Translation: CASSSQGNEGTEAFF. The chain carries TRBV5-1 and TRBJ1-1; tentative D call: TRBD1 (6 bases). The V end lost 3 bases, the J end lost 4 bases, and 16 bases lay between the germline ends. The germline gives CDR1 SGHRS, CDR2 YFSETQ. The CDR3 consists of 15 residues.

This clonotype was seen a few times. The chain recombines TRBV6-5 with TRBJ1-6; tentatively, D is TRBD1 (5 bases). V was clipped by 6 bases and J by 5 bases, with 14 bases between them. The CDR3 loop spans 15 amino acids. The germline CDR1 and CDR2 sequences are MNHEY and SVGAGI. The CDR3 DNA reads as TGTGCCAGCAGCCGGGCCGGGACGAATAATTCACCCCTCCACTTT. Encoded protein: CASSRAGTNNSPLHF.

In this sample, this clonotype turned up a few times. The gene calls are TRBV5-5 and TRBJ1-4; D is ambiguous. This CDR3 comprises 15 residues. Germline V gives CDR1 SGHKS, CDR2 YYEKEE (reference sequence). Trimming took off 3 bases at V and 0 bases at J, with 9 bases between the two ends. The CDR3 DNA sequence: TGTGCCAGCAGCTCTAGTATTGCAACTAATGAAAAACTGTTTTTT. Translated: CASSSSIATNEKLFF.

This clonotype was detected a few times. The J gene is TRBJ1-5, the V gene TRBV10-3; D is uncertain. This CDR3 comprises 9 residues. Germline CDR1 is ENHRY and CDR2 is SYGVKD. V was clipped by 9 bases and J by 5 bases, with 2 bases between them. CDR3: CAIDQPQHF. The CDR3 coding sequence is TGTGCCATAGATCAGCCCCAGCATTTT.

The chain carries TRBV5-6 and TRBJ1-1, with 7 nucleotides matching TRBD1. The CDR3 consists of 16 residues. Germline V gives CDR1 SGHDT, CDR2 YYEEEE. V lost 0 bases to trimming and J lost 2 bases; unmatched junction nucleotides: 7. The CDR3, as DNA: TGTGCCAGCAGCTTGGTGCCGACAGGGTATAACACTGAAGCTTTCTTT. Its translation: CASSLVPTGYNTEAFF.

The chain recombines TRBV29-1 with TRBJ2-5, with 9 bases fitting TRBD1. The CDR3 runs to 14 residues. Germline assignment: CDR1 SQVTM and CDR2 ANQGSEA. After removal of 5 bases from V and 4 bases from J, the junction contained 8 bases not matched to a gene. CDR3 DNA sequence: TGCAGCGTTAGGGACAGGGTAGTCCGAGAGACCCAGTACTTC. This gives the protein CSVRDRVVRETQYF.

This clonotype was seen many times. The chain recombines TRBV6-2 or TRBV6-3 with TRBJ2-5; 12 bases are a match to TRBD2. This CDR3 spans 18 amino acids. V gave up 4 bases and J gave up 1 base; unmatched junction bases: 10. CDR1 and CDR2 (germline): MNHEY, SVGEGT. The CDR3 DNA reads as TGTGCCAGCAGTTCTCACACGGGACTAGCGGGTCTCCAAGAGACCCAGTACTTC. Residues: CASSSHTGLAGLQETQYF.

Only a few counts were recorded for this clonotype. This sequence joins TRBV7-9 and TRBJ2-7; no clear D gene. The CDR3 contains 13 residues. Germline lookup yields CDR1 SEHNR and CDR2 FQNEAQ (reference sequence). Deletions cut 1 base from V and 4 bases from J, with 8 bases between. The CDR3 region has the DNA TGTGCCAGCAGCTTAGAGGGTCCTTACGAGCAGTACTTC. Protein product: CASSLEGPYEQYF. The whole variable domain, filled in from reference TRBV7-9 and TRBJ2-7, reads DTGVSQNPRHKITKRGQNVTFRCDPISEHNRLYWYRQTLGQGPEFLTYFQNEAQLEKSRLLSDRFSAERPKGSFSTLEIQRTEQGDSAMYLCASSLEGPYEQYFGPGTRLTVT.

J is TRBJ1-2 and V is TRBV18; TRBD1 aligns across 8 bases. V lost 3 bases to trimming and J lost 3 bases; unmatched junction nucleotides: 3. Looked up from germline, CDR1 is KGHSH and CDR2 is LQKENI. This CDR3 is 14 amino acids long. CDR3 residues: CASSPTDRDYGYTF. CDR3 DNA: TGTGCCAGCTCACCGACGGACAGGGACTATGGCTACACCTTC.

This clonotype was counted between two and nine times. V is TRBV5-1 and J is TRBJ2-3, with a possible D match to TRBD1 (6 bases). The CDR3 length is 17 residues. Between the trimmed V and J ends, which lost 4 bases and 0 bases, there was a span of 18 bases. Germline loops: CDR1 SGHRS, CDR2 YFSETQ. The CDR3 loop is CASSRSGTSRSTDTQYF. The CDR3 DNA is TGCGCCAGCAGCAGATCCGGGACAAGCCGGAGCACAGATACGCAGTATTTT.

This clonotype occurred a few times. This chain uses TRBV7-8 with TRBJ1-1; weak D call: TRBD1 (6 bases). This CDR3 contains 19 residues. The germline V and J ends were trimmed by 4 bases and 5 bases, with 29 bases remaining between them. Germline CDR1 SGHVS, CDR2 FQNEAQ. The CDR3 here is CASSSRRRGQGIVETEAFF. The CDR3 region has the DNA TGTGCCAGCAGCTCCAGGAGGCGGGGGCAGGGGATCGTAGAAACTGAAGCTTTCTTT.

This clonotype was seen repeatedly, ten times or more. The chain links TRBV5-1 to TRBJ1-5; 7 bases match TRBD1. This CDR3 is built from 14 residues. The germline CDR1 and CDR2 sequences are SGHRS and YFSETQ. V gave up 0 bases and J gave up 6 bases; unmatched junction bases: 3. CDR3 sequence reads: CASSLVDRAQPQHF. The CDR3 nucleotides read TGCGCCAGCAGCTTGGTCGACAGGGCTCAGCCCCAGCATTTT.